Listed below are T cell receptor beta chains from one sample, sequenced in a study of blood T cell repertoires in COVID-19. TCRdb's copy holds only in-frame clones and misses some; the assay was immunoSEQ multiplex PCR. The table shows over 200,000 clones, with approximately 90% occurring only once. The sequencing sample was made of PBMCs or T cells enriched from blood (not recorded which). The receptors come from a man aged 35 to 55 who had recovered from COVID-19. CDR3s include the opening cysteine and the closing phenylalanine or tryptophan. D genes are given only for firm matches. Some rows mark clone size as missing; the rest say once, few, many or name a class of expanded clone.

d_gene,abundance,v_gene,j_gene,CDR3aa,CDR3nt
-,-,TRBV5-4,TRBJ1-4,CASSLRDTEKLFF,TGTGCCAGCAGCTTGAGGGACACGGAAAAACTGTTTTTT
TRBD2,-,TRBV9,TRBJ2-1,CASSLTPGLAGGSYNEQFF,TGTGCCAGCAGCCTCACCCCCGGACTAGCGGGAGGGTCCTACAATGAGCAGTTCTTC
TRBD1,-,TRBV9,TRBJ2-5,CASSAGQSETQYF,TGTGCCAGCAGCGCGGGACAGTCGGAGACCCAGTACTTC
-,-,TRBV7-3,TRBJ1-6,CASSLSGRGGGPLHF,TGTGCCAGCAGCTTAAGCGGGCGTGGTGGCGGACCCCTCCACTTT
-,-,TRBV21-1,TRBJ1-4,CASSKGGREGQRHTTNEKLFF,TGTGCCAGCAGCAAAGGGGGGAGAGAGGGACAGCGTCATACAACTAATGAAAAACTGTTTTTT
-,-,TRBV7-6,TRBJ2-3,CASSLLGTSTDTQYF,TGTGCCAGCAGCTTACTGGGGACTAGCACAGATACGCAGTATTTT
-,-,TRBV29-1,TRBJ1-2,CSVEPGDPSLGYGYTF,TGCAGCGTTGAACCGGGGGATCCCAGTCTCGGATATGGCTACACCTTC
-,-,TRBV9,TRBJ2-2,CASSVFSGDTGELFF,TGTGCCAGCAGCGTCTTTAGCGGCGACACCGGGGAGCTGTTTTTT
-,-,TRBV18,TRBJ2-5,CASSPPAGQETQYF,TGTGCCAGCTCACCACCGGCAGGCCAAGAGACCCAGTACTTC
-,-,TRBV21-1,TRBJ2-2,CASSSLSMRGRTNNTGELFF,TGTGCCAGCAGCTCCCTTTCCATGAGGGGGCGTACTAATAACACCGGGGAGCTGTTTTTT
TRBD1,once,TRBV5-4,TRBJ1-3,CASSSRGLGDRVLSGNTIYF,TGTGCCAGCAGCTCCCGGGGGCTCGGGGACAGGGTGCTCTCTGGAAACACCATATATTTT
-,-,TRBV7-9,TRBJ2-3,CASSLGAGDTDTQYF,TGTGCCAGCAGCCTGGGGGCGGGGGACACAGATACGCAGTATTTT
TRBD1,-,TRBV19,TRBJ2-5,CASSIVPPDRGPQETQYF,TGTGCCAGTAGTATAGTCCCTCCCGACAGGGGGCCCCAAGAGACCCAGTACTTC
TRBD1,-,TRBV5-4,TRBJ1-2,CASNRQGDYGYTF,TGTGCCAGCAACCGACAGGGGGACTATGGCTACACCTTC
-,-,TRBV7-2,TRBJ1-1,CASSLAEVTEAFF,TGTGCCAGCAGCTTAGCCGAGGTCACTGAAGCTTTCTTT